This T cell receptor beta chain was observed in a study of OX40 agonist ivuxolimab in advanced cancers. Overall study context: Given to patients was ivuxolimab, an agonistic anti-OX40 (CD134) antibody. Findings and limits, study-wide: Averaged across samples, CD8+ T cells carried more expanded clones than CD4+ did. With doses of 0.1 to 3.0 mg/kg, CD4+ and CD8+ blood T cells had undergone clonal expansion by week 6.

On cycle 4 day 1 and cycle 7 day 1, as well as at baseline, blood was sampled. There are 14 residues in the CDR3. V shed 5 bases and J shed 0 bases, with 7 bases lying between them. Germline V gene data show CDR1 as LNHDA and CDR2 as SQIVND (reference sequence). To note about this clone: Its antigen is currently unknown.

Clones were read by immunoSEQ multiplex PCR, and TCRdb kept only the in-frame ones, dropping some. The sample contains 50,000 to 85,000 clones, 75% to 90% of which appear only once. The TCR originated in an adult with an advanced solid tumor such as melanoma, head and neck, liver or kidney cancer. Sequenced material: CD4+ or CD8+ T cells sorted from blood, taken in a trial of the OX40 agonist ivuxolimab. V usage is TRBV19 and J usage is TRBJ2-2; D might be TRBD1 (5 bases). The CDR3, as DNA: TGTGCCAGTAGTCTACAGGCGAACACCGGGGAGCTGTTTTTT. Encoded protein: CASSLQANTGELFF.